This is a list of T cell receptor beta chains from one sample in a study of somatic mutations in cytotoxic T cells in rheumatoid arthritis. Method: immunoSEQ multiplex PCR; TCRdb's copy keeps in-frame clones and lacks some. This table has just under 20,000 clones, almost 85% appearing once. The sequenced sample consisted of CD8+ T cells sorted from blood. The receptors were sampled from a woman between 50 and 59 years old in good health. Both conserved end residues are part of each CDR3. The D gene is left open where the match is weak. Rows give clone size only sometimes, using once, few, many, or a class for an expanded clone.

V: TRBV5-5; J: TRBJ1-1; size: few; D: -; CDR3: CASSPGGAEAFF; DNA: TGTGCCAGCAGCCCCGGGGGGGCTGAAGCTTTCTTT
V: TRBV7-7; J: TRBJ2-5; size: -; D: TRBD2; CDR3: CASSKTSGRAETQYF; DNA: TGTGCCAGCAGCAAGACTAGCGGGAGGGCAGAGACCCAGTACTTC
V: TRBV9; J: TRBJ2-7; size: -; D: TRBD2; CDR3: CASSVGAGTYEQYF; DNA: TGTGCCAGCAGCGTAGGAGCGGGGACCTACGAGCAGTACTTC
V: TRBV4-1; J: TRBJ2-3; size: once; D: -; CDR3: CASSQDRASLSLTDTQYF; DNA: TGCGCCAGCAGCCAAGATCGGGCCTCTCTATCACTCACAGATACGCAGTATTTT
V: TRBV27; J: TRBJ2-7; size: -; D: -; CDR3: CASFYEQYF; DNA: TGTGCCAGTTTCTACGAGCAGTACTTC
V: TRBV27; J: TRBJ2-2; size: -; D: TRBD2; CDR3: CASSSPPDGEGNTGELFF; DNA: TGTGCCAGCAGTTCGCCCCCCGACGGGGAGGGCAACACCGGGGAGCTGTTTTTT
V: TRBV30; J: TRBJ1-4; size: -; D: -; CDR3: CARAIKGEKLFF; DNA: TGTGCCCGGGCCATCAAAGGTGAAAAACTGTTTTTT
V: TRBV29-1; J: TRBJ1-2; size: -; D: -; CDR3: CSVPLNYGYTF; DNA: TGCAGCGTTCCACTGAACTATGGCTACACCTTC
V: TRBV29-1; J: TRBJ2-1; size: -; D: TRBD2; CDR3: CSVVLAESYEQFF; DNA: TGCAGCGTTGTGCTAGCGGAAAGCTATGAGCAGTTCTTC
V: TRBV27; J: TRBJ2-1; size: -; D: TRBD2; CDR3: CASSFVAGASEQFF; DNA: TGTGCCAGCAGTTTTGTGGCGGGAGCAAGTGAGCAGTTCTTC
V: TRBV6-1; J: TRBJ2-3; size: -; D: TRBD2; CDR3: CASSARTSGTSTDTQYF; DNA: TGTGCCAGCAGTGCCCGGACTAGCGGGACATCCACAGATACGCAGTATTTT
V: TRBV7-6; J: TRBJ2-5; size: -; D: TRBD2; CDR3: CASSQPAAPTSGRNRETQYF; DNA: TGTGCCAGCAGCCAGCCCGCTGCCCCCACTAGCGGGAGGAACCGAGAGACCCAGTACTTC
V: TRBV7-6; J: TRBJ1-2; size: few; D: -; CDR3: CASSLGQGEDYGYTF; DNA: TGTGCCAGCAGCTTAGGCCAGGGTGAAGACTATGGCTACACCTTC
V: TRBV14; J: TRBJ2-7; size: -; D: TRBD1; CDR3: CASSQWQGAREQYF; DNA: TGTGCCAGCAGCCAATGGCAGGGGGCCCGAGAGCAGTACTTC
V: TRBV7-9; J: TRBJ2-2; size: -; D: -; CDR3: CASSPGFGELFF; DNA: TGTGCCAGCAGCCCCGGCTTCGGGGAGCTGTTTTTT
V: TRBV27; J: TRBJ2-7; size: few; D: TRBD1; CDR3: CASTWGQGQGEQYF; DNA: TGTGCCAGCACTTGGGGACAGGGACAAGGCGAGCAGTACTTC
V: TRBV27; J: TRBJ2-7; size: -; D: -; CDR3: CASSFSNSYEQYF; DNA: TGTGCCAGCAGTTTTTCAAACAGCTACGAGCAGTACTTC
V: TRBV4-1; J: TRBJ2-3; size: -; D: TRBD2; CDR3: CASSQGTSEGTDTQYF; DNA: TGCGCCAGCAGCCAAGGGACTAGCGAGGGCACAGATACGCAGTATTTT
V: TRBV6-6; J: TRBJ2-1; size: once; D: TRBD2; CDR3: CASSLLAGYNEQFF; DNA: TGTGCCAGCAGCTTGCTAGCGGGGTACAATGAGCAGTTCTTC
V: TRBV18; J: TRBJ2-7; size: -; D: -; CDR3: CASSPRDNYEQYF; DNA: TGTGCCAGCTCACCAAGGGACAACTACGAGCAGTACTTC
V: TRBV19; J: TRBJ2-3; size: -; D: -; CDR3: CASSPDTGASTDTQYF; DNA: TGTGCCAGTAGCCCCGATACTGGCGCCAGCACAGATACGCAGTATTTT
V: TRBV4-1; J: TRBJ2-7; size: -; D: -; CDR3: CASSQDPLGPYEQYF; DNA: TGCGCCAGCAGCCAAGATCCGCTAGGGCCCTACGAGCAGTACTTC
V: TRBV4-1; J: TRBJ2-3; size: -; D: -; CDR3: CASSPPGSNTDTQYF; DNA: TGCGCCAGCAGCCCTCCCGGGTCCAACACAGATACGCAGTATTTT
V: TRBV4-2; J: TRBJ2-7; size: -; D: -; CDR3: CASSQEGEAAYEQYF; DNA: TGTGCCAGCAGCCAAGAGGGCGAGGCGGCCTACGAGCAGTACTTC
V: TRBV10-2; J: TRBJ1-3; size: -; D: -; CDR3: CASSAQDRIPGNTIYF; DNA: TGCGCCAGCAGTGCCCAGGACCGGATCCCAGGAAACACCATATATTTT
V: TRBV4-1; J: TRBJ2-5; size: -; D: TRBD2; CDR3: CASSSRDYQYQETQYF; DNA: TGCGCCAGCAGCTCCCGGGACTACCAGTACCAAGAGACCCAGTACTTC
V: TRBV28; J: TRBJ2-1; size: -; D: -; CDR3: CASSTPGGLFF; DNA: TGTGCCAGCAGCACCCCCGGGGGGCTTTTCTTC
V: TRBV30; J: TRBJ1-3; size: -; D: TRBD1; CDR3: CAWSVLRDRGSGNTIYF; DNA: TGTGCCTGGAGTGTACTTCGGGACAGGGGCTCTGGAAACACCATATATTTT